This TCR beta chain was profiled in a study of cytomegalovirus exposure and HLA in healthy donors. In the case of this clone: The antigen remains undetermined. In the same sample, other DNA sequences code for this CDR3.

The primer mix had 60 Vbeta and 13 Jbeta primers. Clones were read by immunoSEQ multiplex PCR, and TCRdb kept only the in-frame ones, dropping some. This listing includes 200,000 to 250,000 clones. Study results and caveats: Cytomegalovirus-associated TCR beta chains were listed, numbering under 200. Most of the TCR beta V segments (in an earlier analysis) were productive either about 87% or about 30% of the time.

V was pared by 0 bases and J by 6 bases, with 1 base of the junction left unmatched. Per germline, CDR1 SGHRS and CDR2 YFSETQ. The CDR3 contains 13 residues. The V call is TRBV5-1, the J call TRBJ2-7; 9 bases map to TRBD1. Sequences were obtained from PBMCs. This receptor was obtained from a woman in her 30s in good health and CMV-seropositive. The CDR3 nucleotides are TGCGCCAGCAGCTTGGGACAGGGGGGCGAGCAGTACTTC. Amino acid sequence: CASSLGQGGEQYF.